This T cell receptor beta chain is drawn from a study of beta chain features in type 1 diabetes. Whole-study context: Researchers looked at over 100,000,000 sorted cells across all samples. Findings of the study overall: TCRB CDR3s from Type 1 diabetes patients were moderately but significantly shorter in all four CD4+ subsets.

This clone was seen a handful of times. Its cognate antigen is unknown. The entirety of the isolated RNA underwent reverse transcription, so expressed TCRB transcripts were sequenced. This table comes from immunoSEQ multiplex PCR, and its TCRdb copy is limited to in-frame clones, with some not included. In the table there are 100,000 to 150,000 clones, 9% of which are singletons. The CDR3 length is 13 residues. CDR1 and CDR2 from the germline V gene are SGHRS and YFSETQ. J gave up 3 bases and V 2 bases, and 1 base lay outside the gene matches. This TCR was sampled from a young man with type 1 diabetes. Material: central memory CD4+ T cells from blood. The rearrangement joins TRBV5-1 to TRBJ2-5; 7 bases line up with TRBD2. The CDR3 bases are TGCGCCAGCAGCTTTGCGGGGGAAGAGACCCAGTACTTC. This gives the protein CASSFAGEETQYF.